This T cell receptor (beta chain) comes out of a study of Ad26.COV2.S vaccination and SARS-CoV-2 variants. Generated by immunoSEQ multiplex PCR, the TCRdb table keeps only in-frame clones and is missing some. The repertoire holds roughly 320,000 clones, with about 86% as singletons. As for treatment: roughly 20 received Ad26.COV2.S at low or high dose, single or two shots; 5 received placebo; per-sample allocation not given. Sample collection was performed on day 63 after the first vaccine or placebo injection. The origin of this receptor is a person aged 18-60 years who received the Ad26.COV2.S COVID-19 vaccine or a placebo. The sequenced sample was peripheral blood, obtained in a trial of Ad26.COV2.S vaccine versus placebo.

CDR3 protein: CASSPGTISRNTIYF. The CDR3 DNA sequence: TGTGCCAGCAGTCCCGGGACAATTAGCAGAAACACCATATATTTT. The V call is TRBV5-8, the J call TRBJ1-3; a weak D match, TRBD1 (6 bases). Trimming shortened V by 5 bases and J by 5 bases, and 17 bases separated the two germline ends. CDR3 length: 15 amino acids. CDR1 is SGHTS and CDR2 is YDEGEE in the germline V gene. The variable domain in full, with the rest retrieved from reference TRBV5-8 and TRBJ1-3, is EAGVTQSPTHLIKTRGQQATLRCSPISGHTSVYWYQQALGLGLQFLLWYDEGEERNRGNFPPRFSGRQFPNYSSELNVNALELEDSALYLCASSPGTISRNTIYFGEGSWLTVV.